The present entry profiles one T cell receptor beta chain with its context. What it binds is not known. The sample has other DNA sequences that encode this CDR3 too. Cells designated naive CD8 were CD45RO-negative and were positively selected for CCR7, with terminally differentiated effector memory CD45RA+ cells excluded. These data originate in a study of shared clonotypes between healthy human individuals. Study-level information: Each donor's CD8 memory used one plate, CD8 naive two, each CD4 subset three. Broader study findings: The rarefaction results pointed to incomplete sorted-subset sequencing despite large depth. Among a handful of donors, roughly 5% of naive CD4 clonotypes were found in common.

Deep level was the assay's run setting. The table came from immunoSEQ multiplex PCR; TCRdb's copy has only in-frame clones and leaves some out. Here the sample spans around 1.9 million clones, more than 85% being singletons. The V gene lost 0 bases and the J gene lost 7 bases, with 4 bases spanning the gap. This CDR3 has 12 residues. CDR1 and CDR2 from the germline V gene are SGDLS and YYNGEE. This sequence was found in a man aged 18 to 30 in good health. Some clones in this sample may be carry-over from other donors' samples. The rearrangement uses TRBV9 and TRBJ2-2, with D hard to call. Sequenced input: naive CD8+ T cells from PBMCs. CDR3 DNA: TGTGCCAGCAGCGTAGCTGGCGGGGAGCTGTTTTTT. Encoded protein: CASSVAGGELFF.